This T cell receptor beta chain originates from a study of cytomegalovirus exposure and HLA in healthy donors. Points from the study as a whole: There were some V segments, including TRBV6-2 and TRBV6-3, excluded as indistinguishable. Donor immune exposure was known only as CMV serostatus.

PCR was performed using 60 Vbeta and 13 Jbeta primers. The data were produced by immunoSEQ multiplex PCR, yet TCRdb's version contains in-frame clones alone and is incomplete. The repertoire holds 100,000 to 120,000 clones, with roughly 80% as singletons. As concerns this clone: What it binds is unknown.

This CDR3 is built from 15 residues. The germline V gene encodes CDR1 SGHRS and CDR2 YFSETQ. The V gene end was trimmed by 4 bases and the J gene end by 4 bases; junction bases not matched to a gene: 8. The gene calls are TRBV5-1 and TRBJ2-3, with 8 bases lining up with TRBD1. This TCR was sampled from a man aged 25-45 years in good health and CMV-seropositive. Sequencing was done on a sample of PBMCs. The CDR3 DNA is TGCGCCAGCAGCATCGGACAGGGACACGCAGATACGCAGTATTTT. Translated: CASSIGQGHADTQYF.